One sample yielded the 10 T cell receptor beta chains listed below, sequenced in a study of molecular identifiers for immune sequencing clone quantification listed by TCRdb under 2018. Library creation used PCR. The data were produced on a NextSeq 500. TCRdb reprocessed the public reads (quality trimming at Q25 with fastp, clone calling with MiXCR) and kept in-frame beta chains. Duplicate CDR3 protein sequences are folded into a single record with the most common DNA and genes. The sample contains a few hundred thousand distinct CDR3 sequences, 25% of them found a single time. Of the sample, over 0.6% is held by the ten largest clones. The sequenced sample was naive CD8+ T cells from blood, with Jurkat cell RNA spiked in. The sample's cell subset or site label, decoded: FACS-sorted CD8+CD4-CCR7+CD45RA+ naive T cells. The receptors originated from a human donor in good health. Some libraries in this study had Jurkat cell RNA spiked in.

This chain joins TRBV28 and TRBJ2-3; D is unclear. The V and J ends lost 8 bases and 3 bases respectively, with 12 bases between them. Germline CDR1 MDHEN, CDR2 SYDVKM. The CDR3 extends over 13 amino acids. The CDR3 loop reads CASRSRETDTQYF. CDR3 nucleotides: TGTGCCAGCCGTAGTCGCGAGACAGATACGCAGTATTTT.

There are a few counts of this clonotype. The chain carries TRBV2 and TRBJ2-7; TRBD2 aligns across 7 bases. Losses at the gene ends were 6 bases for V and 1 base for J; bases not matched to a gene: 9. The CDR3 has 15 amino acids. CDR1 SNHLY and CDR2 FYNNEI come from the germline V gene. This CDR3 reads CASRTPGLPSYEQYF. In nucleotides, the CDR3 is TGTGCCAGCAGGACCCCGGGACTACCATCCTACGAGCAGTACTTC.

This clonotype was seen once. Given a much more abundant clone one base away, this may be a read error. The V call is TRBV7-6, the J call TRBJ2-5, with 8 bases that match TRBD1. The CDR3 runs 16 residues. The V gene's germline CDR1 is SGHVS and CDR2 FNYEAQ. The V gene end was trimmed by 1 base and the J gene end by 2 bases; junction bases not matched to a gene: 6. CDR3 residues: CASSLETGAPQETQYF. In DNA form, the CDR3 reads TGTGCCAGCAGCTTAGAGACAGGGGCGCCACAAGAGACCCAGTACTTC.

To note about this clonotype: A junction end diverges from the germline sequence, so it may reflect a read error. The CDR3 is CASSPTSKNFYEQSF. The CDR3 nucleotides are TGTGCCAGTAGTCCGACTAGCAAGAATTTCTACGAGCAGTCCTTC. The rearrangement joins TRBV19 to TRBJ2-7; 7 positions agree with TRBD2. Germline assignment: CDR1 LNHDA and CDR2 SQIVND (reference sequence). CDR3 length equals 15 residues.

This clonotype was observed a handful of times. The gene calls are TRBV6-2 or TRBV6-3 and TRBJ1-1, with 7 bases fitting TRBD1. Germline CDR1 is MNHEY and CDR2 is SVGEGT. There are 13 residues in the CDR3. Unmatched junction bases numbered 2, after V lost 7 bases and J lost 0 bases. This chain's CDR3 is CASIDRVNTEAFF. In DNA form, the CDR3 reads TGTGCCAGCATTGACAGGGTGAACACTGAAGCTTTCTTT.

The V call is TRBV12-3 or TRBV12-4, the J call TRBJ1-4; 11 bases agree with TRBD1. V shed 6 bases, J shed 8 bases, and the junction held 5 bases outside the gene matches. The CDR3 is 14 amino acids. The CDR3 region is CASRPDRGQEKLFF. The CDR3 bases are TGTGCCAGCAGACCGGACAGGGGGCAAGAAAAACTGTTTTTT.

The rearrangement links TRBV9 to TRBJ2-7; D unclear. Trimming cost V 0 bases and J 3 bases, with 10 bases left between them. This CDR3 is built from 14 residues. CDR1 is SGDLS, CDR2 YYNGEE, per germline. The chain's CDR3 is CASSVDERHYEQYF. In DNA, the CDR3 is TGTGCCAGCAGCGTAGACGAGAGACACTACGAGCAGTACTTC.

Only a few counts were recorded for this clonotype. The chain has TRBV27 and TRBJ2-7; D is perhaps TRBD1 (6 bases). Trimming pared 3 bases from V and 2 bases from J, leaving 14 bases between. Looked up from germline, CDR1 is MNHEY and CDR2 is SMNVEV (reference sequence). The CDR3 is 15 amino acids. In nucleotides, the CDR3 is TGTGCCAGCAGTTTTGGGGGCGGAGTGACCTACGAGCAGTACTTC. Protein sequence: CASSFGGGVTYEQYF.

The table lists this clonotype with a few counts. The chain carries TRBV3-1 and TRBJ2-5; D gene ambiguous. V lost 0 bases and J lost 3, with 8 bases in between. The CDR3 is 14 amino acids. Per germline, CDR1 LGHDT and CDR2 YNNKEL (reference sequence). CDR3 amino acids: CASSQDVSEETQYF. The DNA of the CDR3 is TGTGCCAGCAGCCAAGATGTGAGCGAAGAGACCCAGTACTTC.

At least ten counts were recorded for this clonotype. The CDR3 protein is CASSEGSSGNTIYF. In nucleotides, the CDR3 is TGTGCCAGCAGCGAAGGGAGCTCTGGAAACACCATATATTTT. The chain joins TRBV7-9 to TRBJ1-3; no clear D. The germline V and J ends were trimmed by 5 bases and 0 bases, with 8 bases remaining between them. Germline loops: CDR1 SEHNR, CDR2 FQNEAQ (reference sequence). CDR3 length equals 14 residues.